The 7 T cell receptor beta chains given below trace back to one sample, sequenced in a study of blood T cell repertoires in COVID-19. The table came from immunoSEQ multiplex PCR; TCRdb's copy has only in-frame clones and leaves some out. The sample consists of over 150,000 clones, 65% to 85% of them appearing once. The sample comprised peripheral blood. Receptors were obtained from a man between 65 and 85 years old with active or convalescent COVID-19.

This chain joins TRBV7-9 and TRBJ1-2, with a weak D call TRBD1 (6 bases). Germline V gene data show CDR1 as SEHNR and CDR2 as FQNEAQ (reference sequence). The CDR3 totals 13 residues. V was cut by 8 bases and J by 6 bases, with 16 bases left in between. The CDR3: CASGGGSMDGYTF. CDR3 nucleotide sequence: TGTGCCAGCGGGGGGGGCTCCATGGATGGCTACACCTTC.

On this clone: With a much larger clone just one base away, this may be a read error. The same CDR3 arises from other DNA sequences in this sample as well. The genes are TRBV11-2 and TRBJ1-2; 9 bases line up with TRBD1. V trimming: 5 bases; J trimming: 4 bases; junction bases outside the gene matches: 2. The germline V gene encodes CDR1 SGHAT and CDR2 FQNNGV. CDR3 size: 13 residues. The CDR3 spells CASSPGQGYGYTF. The CDR3 region has the DNA TGTGCCAGCAGCCCGGGACAGGGCTATGGCTACACCTTC.

The chain recombines TRBV5-1 with TRBJ1-4; maybe TRBD1 (6 bases). CDR3 size: 15 residues. Germline-derived CDR1 and CDR2 are SGHRS and YFSETQ. Trimming pared 4 bases from V and 4 bases from J, leaving 14 bases between. The CDR3 spells CASSRNQGINEKLFF. The CDR3 DNA follows: TGCGCCAGCAGCCGAAACCAGGGGATTAATGAAAAACTGTTTTTT.

The chain has TRBV14 and TRBJ1-1; D possibly corresponds to TRBD1 (5 bases). V was clipped by 4 bases and J by 8 bases, with 14 bases between them. The CDR3 runs 13 residues. The V gene's germline CDR1 is SGHDN and CDR2 FVKESK. CDR3 sequence (DNA): TGTGCCAGCAGCCGGGGACTCGGTAGGGAAGCTTTCTTT. Residues: CASSRGLGREAFF.

The chain uses TRBV7-2 and TRBJ1-3; 9 positions match TRBD1. V dropped 0 bases and J dropped 2; count of bases not matched to a gene: 2. CDR1 and CDR2 (germline): SGHTA, FQGNSA. This CDR3 has 16 amino acids. CDR3 in DNA: TGTGCCAGCAGCTTAGCAGGGACAGGGACTGGAAACACCATATATTTT. Its protein product is CASSLAGTGTGNTIYF.

The chain joins TRBV4-3 to TRBJ2-3, with D hard to call. The CDR3 sequence is 15 residues long. The V end was cut by 4 bases, the J end by 0 bases, with 11 bases between. Germline V gene lookup returns CDR1 LGHNA and CDR2 YSLEER. The CDR3: CASSLLVTSTDTQYF. In DNA form, the CDR3 reads TGCGCCAGCAGCCTGTTGGTTACTAGCACAGATACGCAGTATTTT.

This clone was picked up one time. The chain carries TRBV7-2 and TRBJ2-4; the match to TRBD1 covers 9 bases. This CDR3 is 17 amino acids long. Trimming took 6 bases from V and 0 from J; bases not matched to a gene: 9. The germline V gene encodes CDR1 SGHTA and CDR2 FQGNSA. CDR3 amino acids: CASRKTGGSLAKNIQYF. CDR3 sequence (DNA): TGTGCCAGCAGAAAAACAGGGGGCAGTCTAGCCAAAAACATTCAGTACTTC.